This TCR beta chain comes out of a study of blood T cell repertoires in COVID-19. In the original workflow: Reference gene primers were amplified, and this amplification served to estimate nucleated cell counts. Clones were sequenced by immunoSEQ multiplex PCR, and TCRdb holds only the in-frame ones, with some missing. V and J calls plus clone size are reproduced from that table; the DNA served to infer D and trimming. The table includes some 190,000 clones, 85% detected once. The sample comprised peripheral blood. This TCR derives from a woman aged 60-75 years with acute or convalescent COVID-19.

CDR3 nucleotide sequence: TGTGCCAGCAGCAGGACACCCGAAAGCACAGATACGCAGTATTTT. This encodes CASSRTPESTDTQYF. The chain is built from TRBV5-4 and TRBJ2-3; D possibly corresponds to TRBD1 (5 bases). This CDR3 spans 15 amino acids. V was clipped by 4 bases and J by 0 bases, with 12 bases between them. Germline V gene lookup returns CDR1 SGHNT and CDR2 YYREEE (reference sequence).